This T cell receptor (beta chain) was sequenced during a study of cytomegalovirus exposure and HLA in healthy donors. Broader study findings: In a later analysis, at a false discovery rate of 0.05, 16,951 TCR beta sequences were associated with HLA alleles. Trimming of TCR beta V- and J-genes showed a link, identified in a later analysis, to a missense DCLRE1C variant.

CDR3 length: 13 amino acids. V shed 6 bases and J shed 3 bases, with 11 bases lying between them. Germline CDR1 and CDR2: MDHEN and SYDVKM. Healthy bone marrow donors made up the donors. As to this clone: Its antigen is as yet unknown.

The primer mix had 60 Vbeta and 13 Jbeta primers. Repertoires were generated with immunoSEQ multiplex PCR, while TCRdb's copy carries only in-frame clones and drops some. The profile shows about 100,000 clones, roughly 71% of them singletons. The material sequenced was PBMCs. This TCR was recovered from a woman between 18 and 29 years old in good health and CMV-seropositive. The chain has TRBV28 and TRBJ1-1; D is perhaps TRBD1 (5 bases). The CDR3 loop reads CASSPGGDTEAFF. The DNA for the CDR3 is TGTGCCAGCAGCCCCGGGGGGGACACTGAAGCTTTCTTT.